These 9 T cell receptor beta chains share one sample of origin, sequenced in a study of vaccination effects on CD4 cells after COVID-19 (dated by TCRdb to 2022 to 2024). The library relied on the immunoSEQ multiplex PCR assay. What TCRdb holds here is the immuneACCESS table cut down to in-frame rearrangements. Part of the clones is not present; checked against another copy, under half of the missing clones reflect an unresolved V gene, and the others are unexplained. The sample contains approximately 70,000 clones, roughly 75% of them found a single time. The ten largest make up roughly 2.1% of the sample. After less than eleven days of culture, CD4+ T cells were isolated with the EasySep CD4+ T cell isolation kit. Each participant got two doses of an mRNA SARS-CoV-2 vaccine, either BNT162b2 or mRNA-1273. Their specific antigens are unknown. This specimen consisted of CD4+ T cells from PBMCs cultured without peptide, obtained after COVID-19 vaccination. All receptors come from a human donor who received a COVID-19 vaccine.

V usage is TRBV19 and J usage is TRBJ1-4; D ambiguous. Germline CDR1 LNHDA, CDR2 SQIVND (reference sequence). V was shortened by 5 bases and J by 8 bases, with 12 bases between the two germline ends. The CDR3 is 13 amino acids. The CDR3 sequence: CASSYRTREKLFF. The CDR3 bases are TGTGCCAGTAGTTACCGGACCCGGGAAAAACTGTTTTTT.

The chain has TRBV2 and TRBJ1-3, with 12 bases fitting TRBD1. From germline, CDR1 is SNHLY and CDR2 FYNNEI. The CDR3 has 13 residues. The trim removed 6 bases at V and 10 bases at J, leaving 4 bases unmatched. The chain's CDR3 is CASRLGQGATIYF. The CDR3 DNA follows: TGTGCCAGCAGGTTGGGACAGGGGGCAACCATATATTTT.

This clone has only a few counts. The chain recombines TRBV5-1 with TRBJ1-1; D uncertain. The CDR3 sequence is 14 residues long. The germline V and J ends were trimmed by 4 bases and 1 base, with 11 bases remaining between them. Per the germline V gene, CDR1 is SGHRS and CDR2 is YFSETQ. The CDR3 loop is CASSLDIRNTEAFF. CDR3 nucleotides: TGCGCCAGCAGCCTAGACATCCGGAACACTGAAGCTTTCTTT.

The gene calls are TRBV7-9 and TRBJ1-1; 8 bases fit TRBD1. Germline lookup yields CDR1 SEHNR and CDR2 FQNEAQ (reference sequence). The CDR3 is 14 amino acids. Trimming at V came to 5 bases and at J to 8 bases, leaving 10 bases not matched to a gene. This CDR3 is CASSARTGKGEAFF. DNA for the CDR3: TGTGCCAGCAGCGCCCGGACAGGGAAGGGCGAAGCTTTCTTT.

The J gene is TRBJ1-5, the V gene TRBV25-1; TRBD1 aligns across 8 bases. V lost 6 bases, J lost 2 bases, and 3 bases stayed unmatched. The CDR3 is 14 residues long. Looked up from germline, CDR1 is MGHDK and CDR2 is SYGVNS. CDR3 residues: CASRGTGGNQPQHF. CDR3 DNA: TGTGCCAGCAGGGGGACAGGAGGCAATCAGCCCCAGCATTTT.

CDR3 nucleotide sequence: TGTGCCAGCAGTTACTTATCGGAAGTGAACACTGAAGCTTTCTTT. Translated, it gives CASSYLSEVNTEAFF. The V and J genes are TRBV6-2 or TRBV6-3 and TRBJ1-1; D remains ambiguous. Germline CDR1 MNHEY, CDR2 SVGEGT. V was shortened by 1 base and J by 0 bases, with 9 bases between the two germline ends. The CDR3 is made up of 15 amino acids.

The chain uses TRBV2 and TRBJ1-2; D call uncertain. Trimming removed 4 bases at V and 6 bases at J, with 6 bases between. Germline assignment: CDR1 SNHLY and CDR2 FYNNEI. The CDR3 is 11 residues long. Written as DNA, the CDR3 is TGTGCCAGCAGTGTATATGATGGCTACACCTTC. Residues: CASSVYDGYTF.

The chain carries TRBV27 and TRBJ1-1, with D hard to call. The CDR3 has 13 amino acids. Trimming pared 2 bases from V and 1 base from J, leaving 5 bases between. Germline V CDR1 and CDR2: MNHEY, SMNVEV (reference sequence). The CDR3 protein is CASSLQPNTEAFF. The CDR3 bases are TGTGCCAGCAGTTTACAACCGAACACTGAAGCTTTCTTT.

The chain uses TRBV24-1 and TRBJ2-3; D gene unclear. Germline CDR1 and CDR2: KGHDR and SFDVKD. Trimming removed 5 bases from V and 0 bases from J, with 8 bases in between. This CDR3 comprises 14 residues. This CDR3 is CATSVTESTDTQYF. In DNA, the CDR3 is TGTGCCACCAGTGTTACAGAGAGCACAGATACGCAGTATTTT.